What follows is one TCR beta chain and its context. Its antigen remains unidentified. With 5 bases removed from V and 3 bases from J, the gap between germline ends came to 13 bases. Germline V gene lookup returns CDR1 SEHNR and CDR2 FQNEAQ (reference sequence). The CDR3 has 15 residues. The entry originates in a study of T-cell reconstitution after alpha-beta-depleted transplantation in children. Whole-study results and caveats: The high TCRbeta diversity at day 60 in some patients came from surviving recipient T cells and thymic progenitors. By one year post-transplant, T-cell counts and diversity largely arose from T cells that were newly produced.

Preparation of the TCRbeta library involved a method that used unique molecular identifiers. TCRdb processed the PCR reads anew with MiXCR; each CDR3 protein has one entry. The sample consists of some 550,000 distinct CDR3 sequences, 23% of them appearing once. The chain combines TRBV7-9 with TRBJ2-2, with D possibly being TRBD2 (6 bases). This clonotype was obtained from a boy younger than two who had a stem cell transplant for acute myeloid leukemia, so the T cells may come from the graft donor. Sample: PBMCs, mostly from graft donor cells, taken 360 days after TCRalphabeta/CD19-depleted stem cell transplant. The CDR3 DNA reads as TGTGCCAGCAGCACTAGCCTGGCCTACACCGGGGAGCTGTTTTTT. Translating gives CASSTSLAYTGELFF.